This entry lists 4 T cell receptor beta chains sequenced from one sample in a study of T-cell reconstitution after alpha-beta-depleted transplantation in children. Molecular barcoding with unique molecular identifiers was used for the TCRbeta library. From the PCR reads, TCRdb called clonotypes with MiXCR, one entry per CDR3 protein. Among 400,000 to 500,000 distinct CDR3 sequences listed, roughly a tenth were seen once. The sequenced sample was PBMCs from the stem cell graft donor, obtained from the stem cell graft. These receptors all come from a human donor who donated a stem cell graft to a child with acute myeloid leukemia.

This sequence joins TRBV5-1 and TRBJ2-3; D gene unclear. The CDR3 totals 13 residues. Trimming removed 4 bases from V and 2 bases from J, with 8 bases in between. Germline CDR1 and CDR2: SGHRS and YFSETQ. The CDR3 region has the DNA TGCGCCAGCAGCCTCAGTCCCACAGATACGCAGTATTTT. Translating it yields CASSLSPTDTQYF.

This chain links TRBV28 with TRBJ2-1; D unresolved. Trimming took off 0 bases at V and 3 bases at J, with 3 bases between the two ends. CDR1 and CDR2 from the germline V gene are MDHEN and SYDVKM. The CDR3 totals 13 residues. CDR3 loop: CASSLWFYNEQFF. DNA of the CDR3: TGTGCCAGCAGTTTATGGTTCTACAATGAGCAGTTCTTC.

The V and J genes are TRBV5-1 and TRBJ1-1; TRBD1 is a possible D gene (6 bases). Trimming stripped 8 bases from V and 6 bases from J, with 20 bases between. The CDR3 length is 14 residues. The germline V gene has CDR1 SGHRS and CDR2 YFSETQ. The CDR3 sequence: CASTTGNVFAEAFF. As DNA, the CDR3 is TGCGCCAGTACTACAGGGAATGTTTTTGCTGAAGCTTTCTTT.

This clonotype came up a few times. The V call is TRBV5-1, the J call TRBJ2-5, with 8 bases lining up with TRBD1. Trimming removed 7 bases from V and 4 bases from J; junction bases left unmatched: 12. The CDR3 consists of 15 residues. Germline loops: CDR1 SGHRS, CDR2 YFSETQ. CDR3 bases: TGCGCCAGCTCTGGACAGGGAGGTATTCGAGAGACCCAGTACTTC. Protein: CASSGQGGIRETQYF.